This T cell receptor beta chain was recovered during a study of blood T cell repertoires in COVID-19. Study information: Italy, Spain and the United States were the sources of the convalescent and acute COVID-19 samples.

Original processing methods: Reference gene primers were amplified, and this amplification served to estimate nucleated cell counts. Measured with immunoSEQ multiplex PCR; TCRdb has only the in-frame clones, and not every one. V and J calls and clone size come straight from that table; D and trimming were deduced from the DNA. The table lists 200,000 to 250,000 clones, 82% of them singletons, with about 3.7% in the top ten. Cohorts were determined from participant-reported clinical history. Recovered status in Cohort 3 required two negative PCRs, clearance, or symptom resolution. There are 16 residues in the CDR3. With V trimmed by 1 base and J by 9 bases, 12 bases remained unmatched. The V gene's germline CDR1 is LNHNV and CDR2 YYDKDF (reference sequence).

This sequence originates from a woman aged 55-70 years who had recovered from COVID-19. The sequenced sample was PBMCs or T cells enriched from blood (not recorded which). The V call is TRBV15, the J call TRBJ2-1; 7 nucleotides line up with TRBD2. The CDR3 bases are TGTGCCACCAGCAGAGGGGCCGGGAGGAAGACCGGTGAGCAGTTCTTC. It codes for CATSRGAGRKTGEQFF. Based on the CDR3 plus reference TRBV15 and TRBJ2-1, the full variable domain is DAMVIQNPRYQVTQFGKPVTLSCSQTLNHNVMYWYQQKSSQAPKLLFHYYDKDFNNEADTPDNFQSRRPNTSFCFLDIRSPGLGDTAMYLCATSRGAGRKTGEQFFGPGTRLTVL.